The following is a T cell receptor (beta chain) sequence with its context. There are many counts of this clone. Its antigen target is currently unknown. No per-base quality is available; no much larger clone lies one base away. Other DNA sequences from this sample encode an identical CDR3 as well. A single peripheral blood draw of about 116 mL on average was collected from each donor into heparinised tubes. A BD FACSAria II was used to sort naive, central memory, regulatory and stem cell-like memory CD4+ T cells with a panel that included CD45RO, CCR7, CD25, CD127, CD95 and CD27. Purity was above 95% for every sorted population. PBMCs were separated immediately by Lymphoprep density gradient centrifugation and were stained directly, without being cultured. So that batch effects would be minimized, each experiment stained and sorted samples in pairs, pairing one healthy donor with one patient. The source of the sample is a study of beta chain features in type 1 diabetes (dated by TCRdb to the late 2010s). In the study overall: Mean age, gender distribution, total cell number and subset yield did not differ between patients and healthy donors. Whereas all 30 or so donors provided naive and central memory subsets, regulatory and stem cell-like memory subsets were isolated from just 8 patients and about 8 healthy donors. A total of about 110,000,000 sorted cells were examined across all samples, and a strong correlation was observed between cell number per subset and RNA yield. In the study, recently diagnosed type 1 diabetes patients and matched healthy donors were compared on the TCRB repertoires of their sorted circulating CD4+ T cell subsets.

Reading from cysteine to phenylalanine, the CDR3 counts 16 amino acids. The DNA shown is the 48-base CDR3, in frame from base 1. The germline V gene yields MNHEY for CDR1 and SVGAGI for CDR2. V drops 0 bases and J drops 0 bases, leaving 10 bases in between. Findings and caveats that apply to the study as a whole: A moderate but significant shortening of TCRB CDR3 length was observed in type 1 diabetes patients in all four CD4+ subsets. Only small numbers of individuals were included in the HLA sub-analyses, which left unresolved whether HLA type had any influence on TCRB rearrangement. Shorter templates might have been favored by PCR, but patient and control samples were amplified and corrected together, so both groups would have been affected equally by any skew. Because cDNA was sequenced instead of genomic DNA, activated cells with high expression could be over-represented, although the groups did not differ in activation or CD3 levels. At VDJ recombination sites, patients with type 1 diabetes made fewer insertions and deleted more nucleotides, a pattern implying thymic rearrangement abnormalities. Naive, central memory and regulatory TCRB repertoires appeared more similar among patients than among healthy donors.

The High Capacity cDNA Reverse Transcription Kit was used to reverse transcribe all of the isolated RNA, meaning that expressed TCRB transcripts were what got sequenced. Naive, central memory and regulatory T cell samples underwent deep immunoSEQ sequencing, averaging about 3.5 million total reads per sample. Sorted cells were lysed in RLT buffer, and RNA was extracted using DNase-treated RNeasy Micro or Mini kits according to cell number. Each cell subset was processed on its own to prevent cross-contamination, while patient and healthy donor samples were processed together. The immunoSEQ multiplex PCR was used to amplify TCRB sequences from cDNA, generating 87-bp fragments that spanned the CDR3 region. Sequencing of the amplicons was performed on the Illumina HiSeq platform. The study's own analysis went as follows. PCR bias was corrected computationally using synthetic template baselines, and reads within Hamming distance 2 were collapsed, with unmergeable singletons discarded. By aligning reads against IMGT, V, D and J genes, CDR3 length, and insertions or deletions at six rearrangement sites were assigned. Within each subset, clonotype counts were normalized to sorted cell number, after which true diversity and Gini coefficients were computed with the tcR R package. The overlap coefficient, calculated on TCRB nucleotide sequences, was used to quantify repertoire sharing. Sourced from immuneACCESS, this table was stored by TCRdb with only in-frame sequences that have V and J called. A share of the clones is absent; for the studies checked, an unresolved V gene accounts for under half, and the remainder has no known explanation. That table supplies the V and J calls and clone size; D and trimming were determined from the DNA. The sample table holds 300,000 to 350,000 clones, of which around 9.7% were seen once. Together, the top ten hold roughly 1% of the sample.

Rearrangement joined TRBV6-5 to TRBJ2-3; the D gene is possibly TRBD1, with 5 bases matching. The sample was central memory CD4+ T cells from blood. The source is a man aged 25-45 years with type 1 diabetes. Here is the DNA: TGTGCCAGCAGTTACTCGGGCAGGGCCAGCACAGATACGCAGTATTTT. This codes for CASSYSGRASTDTQYF.